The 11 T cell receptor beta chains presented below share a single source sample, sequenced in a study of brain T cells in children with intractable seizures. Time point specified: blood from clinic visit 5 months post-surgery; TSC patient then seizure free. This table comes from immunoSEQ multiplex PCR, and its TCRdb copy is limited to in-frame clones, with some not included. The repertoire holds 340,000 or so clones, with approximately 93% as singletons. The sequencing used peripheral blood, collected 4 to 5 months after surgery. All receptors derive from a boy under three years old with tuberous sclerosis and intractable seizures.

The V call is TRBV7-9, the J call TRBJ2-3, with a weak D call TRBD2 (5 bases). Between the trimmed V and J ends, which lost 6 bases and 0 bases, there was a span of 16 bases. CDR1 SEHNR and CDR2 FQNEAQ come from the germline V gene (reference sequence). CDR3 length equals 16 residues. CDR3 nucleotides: TGTGCCAGCAGTTTTTTGGAAGGACTGAGCACAGATACGCAGTATTTT. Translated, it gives CASSFLEGLSTDTQYF.

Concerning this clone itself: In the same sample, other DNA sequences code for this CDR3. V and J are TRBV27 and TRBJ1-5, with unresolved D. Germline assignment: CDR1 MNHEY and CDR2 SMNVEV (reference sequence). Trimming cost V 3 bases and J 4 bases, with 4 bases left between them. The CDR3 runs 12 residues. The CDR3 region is CASSFSNQPQHF. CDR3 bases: TGTGCCAGCAGTTTTAGTAATCAGCCCCAGCATTTT.

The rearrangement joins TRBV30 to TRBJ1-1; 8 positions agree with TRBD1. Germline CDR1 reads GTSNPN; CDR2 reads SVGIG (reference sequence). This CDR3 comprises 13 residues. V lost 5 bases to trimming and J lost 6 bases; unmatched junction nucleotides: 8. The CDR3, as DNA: TGTGCCTGGGCCGGACAGGGATGGGCTGAAGCTTTCTTT. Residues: CAWAGQGWAEAFF.

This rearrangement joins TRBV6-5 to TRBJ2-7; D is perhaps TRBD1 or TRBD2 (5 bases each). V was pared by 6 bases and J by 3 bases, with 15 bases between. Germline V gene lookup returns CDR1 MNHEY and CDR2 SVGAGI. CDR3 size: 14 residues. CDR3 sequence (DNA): TGTGCCAGCAGGACCGGGACCCACCGCTACGAGCAGTACTTC. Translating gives CASRTGTHRYEQYF.

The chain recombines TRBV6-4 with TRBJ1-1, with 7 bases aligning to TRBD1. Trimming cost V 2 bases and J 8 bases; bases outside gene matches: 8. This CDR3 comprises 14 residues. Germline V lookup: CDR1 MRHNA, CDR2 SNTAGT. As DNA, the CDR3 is TGTGCCAGCAGTGACCACGGGGACAGTTCAGAAGCTTTCTTT. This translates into CASSDHGDSSEAFF.

CDR3 loop: CASSLGDGATNEKLFF. CDR3 bases: TGCGCCAGCAGCTTGGGGGACGGGGCAACTAATGAAAAACTGTTTTTT. The rearrangement uses TRBV5-1 and TRBJ1-4; maybe TRBD1 (5 bases). This CDR3 comprises 16 residues. The germline V gene has CDR1 SGHRS and CDR2 YFSETQ. The V end was cut by 0 bases, the J end by 0 bases, with 9 bases between.

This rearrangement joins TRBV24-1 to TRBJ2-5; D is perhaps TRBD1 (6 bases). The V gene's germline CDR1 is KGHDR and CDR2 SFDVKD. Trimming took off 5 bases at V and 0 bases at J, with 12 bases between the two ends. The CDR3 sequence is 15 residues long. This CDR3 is CATSVRDIHQETQYF. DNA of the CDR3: TGTGCCACCAGTGTTAGGGACATTCACCAAGAGACCCAGTACTTC.

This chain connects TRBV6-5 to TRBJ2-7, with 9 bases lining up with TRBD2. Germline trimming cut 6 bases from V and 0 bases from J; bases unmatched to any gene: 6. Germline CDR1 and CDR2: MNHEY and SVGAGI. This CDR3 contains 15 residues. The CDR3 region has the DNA TGTGCCAGCAGCCGACTAGCGGTAGACTCCTACGAGCAGTACTTC. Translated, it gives CASSRLAVDSYEQYF.

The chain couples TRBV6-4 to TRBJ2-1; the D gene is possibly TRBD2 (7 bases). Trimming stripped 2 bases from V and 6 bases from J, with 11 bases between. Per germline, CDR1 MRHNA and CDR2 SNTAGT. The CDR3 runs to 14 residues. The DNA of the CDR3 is TGTGCCAGCAGTGACGTGGGGGGGCTCAATGAGCAGTTCTTC. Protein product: CASSDVGGLNEQFF.

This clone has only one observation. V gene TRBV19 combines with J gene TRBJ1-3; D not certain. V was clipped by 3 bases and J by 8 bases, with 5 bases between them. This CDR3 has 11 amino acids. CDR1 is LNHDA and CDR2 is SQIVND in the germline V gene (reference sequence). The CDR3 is CASSIKDTIYF. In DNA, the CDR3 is TGTGCCAGTAGTATTAAAGACACCATATATTTT.

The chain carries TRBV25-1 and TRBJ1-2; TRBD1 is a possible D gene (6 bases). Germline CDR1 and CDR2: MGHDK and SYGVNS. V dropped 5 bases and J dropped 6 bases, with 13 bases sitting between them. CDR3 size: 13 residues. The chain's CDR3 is CASSTGMTNGYTF. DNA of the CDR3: TGTGCCAGCAGTACAGGGATGACGAATGGCTACACCTTC.